These T cell receptor beta chains were read from a single sample in a study of human T cells and chemical hapten exposure. Via MiXCR, TCRdb re-called the RACE reads, giving one row per CDR3 protein. The sample shows around 69,000 distinct CDR3 sequences, 8.5% of them seen only once. The sequenced sample was whole blood, obtained in connection with sensitization to the hapten diphenylcyclopropenone (DPC). The source of these receptors is a woman aged 45 to 65 with alopecia areata. Some clones in this sample may be carry-over from other donors' samples. Each CDR3 is given with its conserved first and last residue. A D gene is named only where the DNA matches it firmly. Where a row states a size, it is once, few, many or the class of an expanded clone; other rows omit it.

CDR3aa	CDR3nt	j_gene	d_gene	abundance	v_gene
CASSRAERGYEQYF	TGTGCCAGCAGCCGAGCGGAGCGGGGGTACGAGCAGTACTTC	TRBJ2-7	TRBD2	few	TRBV3-1
CASSLGASNEQFF	TGTGCCAGCAGTTTAGGAGCGTCCAATGAGCAGTTCTTC	TRBJ2-1	NA	few	TRBV12-3/TRBV12-4
CASSWATGGNQPQHF	TGTGCCAGCAGCTGGGCCACGGGGGGCAATCAGCCCCAGCATTTT	TRBJ1-5	NA	many	TRBV7-6
CASSLKTSLGSPLHF	TGTGCCAGCAGTTTAAAAACATCGCTAGGCTCACCCCTCCACTTT	TRBJ1-6	NA	NA	TRBV12-3/TRBV12-4
CASSAATGAIRQPQHF	TGTGCCAGCAGCGCCGCCACAGGAGCCATCCGCCAGCCCCAGCATTTT	TRBJ1-5	NA	NA	TRBV7-9
CSVEPASGSTDTQYF	TGCAGCGTTGAACCCGCTAGCGGGTCCACAGATACGCAGTATTTT	TRBJ2-3	TRBD2	NA	TRBV29-1
CSVEGRGYGYTF	TGCAGCGTTGAAGGCAGGGGTTATGGCTACACCTTC	TRBJ1-2	NA	many	TRBV29-1
CASRATGELFF	TGTGCCAGCAGAGCCACCGGGGAGCTGTTTTTT	TRBJ2-2	NA	many	TRBV27
CASSQGDVTGNEQFF	TGCGCCAGCAGCCAAGGGGACGTTACGGGCAATGAGCAGTTCTTC	TRBJ2-1	NA	few	TRBV4-3
CAISDGSGRYSEQFF	TGTGCCATCAGTGATGGGTCAGGGAGGTATAGTGAGCAGTTCTTC	TRBJ2-1	NA	few	TRBV10-3
CASTPGAGVHEQYF	TGTGCCAGCACTCCCGGAGCGGGAGTCCACGAGCAGTACTTC	TRBJ2-7	TRBD2	NA	TRBV27
CASTPGRSNTEAFF	TGTGCCAGCACCCCGGGACGGAGCAACACTGAAGCTTTCTTT	TRBJ1-1	NA	NA	TRBV7-9
CASIRNIQRRYNEQFF	TGCGCCAGCATCCGAAACATCCAGCGGCGGTACAATGAGCAGTTCTTC	TRBJ2-1	NA	many	TRBV10-1
CSASPGRPYEAFF	TGCAGTGCTTCTCCGGGACGCCCTTATGAAGCTTTCTTT	TRBJ1-1	NA	many	TRBV20-1
CASGDRENTEAFF	TGTGCCAGCGGGGACAGGGAAAACACTGAAGCTTTCTTT	TRBJ1-1	TRBD1	NA	TRBV6-2/TRBV6-3
CASSLDITPLHF	TGTGCCAGCAGTTTAGATATTACACCCCTCCACTTT	TRBJ1-6	NA	many	TRBV12-3/TRBV12-4
CASSLGFAGEQYF	TGTGCCAGCAGCTTAGGGTTCGCGGGCGAGCAGTACTTC	TRBJ2-7	NA	few	TRBV7-9
CASSQEAQVVLPQHF	TGTGCCAGCAGCCAAGAGGCTCAGGTGGTTTTGCCCCAGCATTTT	TRBJ1-5	NA	many	TRBV4-2
CASSPRGGTSGSYYEQYF	TGTGCCAGCAGCCCGAGGGGCGGGACTAGCGGGAGTTACTACGAGCAGTACTTC	TRBJ2-7	TRBD2	many	TRBV28
CASSYRGWNTGELFF	TGTGCCAGCAGTTACAGGGGTTGGAACACCGGGGAGCTGTTTTTT	TRBJ2-2	NA	NA	TRBV6-5
CASSPAPGQVAFF	TGTGCCAGCAGTCCAGCCCCCGGACAGGTGGCTTTCTTT	TRBJ1-1	TRBD1	many	TRBV6-5
CASRPLGGIAYEQYF	TGTGCCAGCAGGCCTCTAGGAGGGATTGCCTACGAGCAGTACTTC	TRBJ2-7	NA	many	TRBV28
CSASGRRQTVYEQYF	TGCAGTGCTAGTGGGAGGCGACAGACAGTCTACGAGCAGTACTTC	TRBJ2-7	NA	few	TRBV20-1
CASSPGESQPQHF	TGCGCCAGCAGTCCAGGGGAAAGTCAGCCCCAGCATTTT	TRBJ1-5	NA	many	TRBV5-1
CASGARGGTGNEQFF	TGTGCCAGCGGCGCACGTGGAGGGACTGGAAATGAGCAGTTCTTC	TRBJ2-1	NA	few	TRBV12-3/TRBV12-4
CAISDRQGADTQYF	TGTGCCATCAGTGATAGACAGGGAGCAGATACGCAGTATTTT	TRBJ2-3	TRBD1	few	TRBV10-3
CASSPGGEADTQYF	TGTGCCAGCAGCCCGGGGGGGGAGGCGGATACGCAGTATTTT	TRBJ2-3	TRBD2	NA	TRBV9
CASRPALSPLHF	TGTGCCAGCAGGCCCGCCCTTTCACCCCTCCACTTT	TRBJ1-6	NA	many	TRBV7-9
CASSQDPRGPGNTIYF	TGCGCCAGCAGCCAAGATCCCAGGGGGCCTGGAAACACCATATATTTT	TRBJ1-3	TRBD1	many	TRBV4-1
CASSLTSGINEQFF	TGTGCCAGCAGTTTAACTAGCGGGATCAATGAGCAGTTCTTC	TRBJ2-1	TRBD2	few	TRBV12-3/TRBV12-4
CASSLYVPEQFF	TGTGCCAGCAGCTTATATGTCCCAGAGCAGTTCTTC	TRBJ2-1	NA	few	TRBV7-9